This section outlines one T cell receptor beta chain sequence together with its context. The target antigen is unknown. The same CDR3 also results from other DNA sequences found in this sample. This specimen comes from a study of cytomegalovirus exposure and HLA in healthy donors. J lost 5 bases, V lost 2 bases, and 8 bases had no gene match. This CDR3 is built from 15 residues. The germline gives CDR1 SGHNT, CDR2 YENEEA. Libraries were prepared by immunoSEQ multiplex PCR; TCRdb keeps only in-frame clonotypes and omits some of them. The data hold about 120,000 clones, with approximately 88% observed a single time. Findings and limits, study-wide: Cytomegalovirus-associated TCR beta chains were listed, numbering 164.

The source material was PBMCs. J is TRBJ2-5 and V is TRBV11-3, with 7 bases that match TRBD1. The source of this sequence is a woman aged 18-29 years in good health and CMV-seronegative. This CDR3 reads CASSLRGQGQETQYF. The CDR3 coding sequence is TGTGCCAGCAGCTTAAGGGGGCAGGGGCAGGAGACCCAGTACTTC.